This TCR beta chain was documented in a study of T cell responses to AZD1222 COVID-19 vaccine. Details on this clone: The target antigen is unknown.

General study results and limits: Among vaccine-associated CD4 TCRs, coverage spanned spike, with dominance at 160-218 and 743-854. When two AZD1222 doses had been given, Spike-specific TCR breadth and depth rose.

Trimming stripped 2 bases from V and 3 bases from J, with 10 bases between. This CDR3 has 15 residues. Germline V gene lookup returns CDR1 LGHNA and CDR2 YNFKEQ. Assay used: immunoSEQ multiplex PCR; TCRdb lists only in-frame clones, some missing. The sample holds 75,000 to 100,000 clones; about 90% are singletons and the top ten take roughly 24%. The V and J genes are TRBV4-2 and TRBJ2-2; D may be TRBD1 (7 bases). The TCR was taken from an adult in good health. This material consisted of peripheral blood, taken on day 0 of AZD1222 vaccination. This CDR3 is CASSQSRGDTGELFF. The CDR3 DNA is TGTGCCAGCAGCCAATCCAGGGGGGACACCGGGGAGCTGTTTTTT.